Sequencing of this T cell receptor beta chain was carried out in a study of blood T cells in healthy people across ages. Together with a sample-barcoded 5' primer, a J-beta primer mix was included in a second PCR lasting about 7 to 12 cycles. TCRdb called the 5' RACE reads again in MiXCR, with one record for every CDR3 protein. The sample records around 850,000 distinct CDR3 sequences, roughly 35% being singletons. Caucasian individuals from Russia who were healthy and aged about 6 to 95 acted as donors. This CDR3 is built from 14 residues. The germline V gene encodes CDR1 DFQATT and CDR2 SNEGSKA (reference sequence).

The TCR comes from a man younger than 30 in good health. This chain uses TRBV20-1 with TRBJ2-1; the D is unclear. Near its end, the DNA agrees better with TRBJ2-7, so the J call may be wrong. The sequencing input was blood. This chain's CDR3 is CSARDQGNYNEQYF. The CDR3 coding sequence is TGCAGTGCTAGAGATCAAGGGAACTACAATGAGCAGTACTTC.